Each of the 14 T cell receptor beta chains below was sequenced from the same sample in a study of memory CD4+ T cells and cytomegalovirus serostatus. Single viable CD3+CD4+CD8-CD45RO+ cells were sorted as the memory CD4+ T cells. Assay: immunoSEQ multiplex PCR; the TCRdb copy retains only in-frame clones and omits some. The sample carries some 66,000 clones, roughly 76% recorded once. What was sequenced was memory CD4+ T cells from blood. The receptors stem from an adult in good health and CMV-seropositive.

This clone has just a few counts. V is TRBV14 and J is TRBJ1-2; D unclear. The CDR3 spans 13 residues. The germline V gene encodes CDR1 SGHDN and CDR2 FVKESK. The V gene lost 1 base and the J gene lost 4 bases, with 7 bases spanning the gap. CDR3 sequence: CASSQVTGYGYTF. The CDR3 bases are TGTGCCAGCAGCCAAGTGACGGGCTATGGCTACACCTTC.

The chain couples TRBV9 to TRBJ2-3, with 10 bases that match TRBD2. The germline V gene has CDR1 SGDLS and CDR2 YYNGEE. The J segment lost 9 bases and the V segment lost 7 bases, leaving 11 bases of the junction unmatched. The CDR3 spans 14 residues. CDR3 bases: TGTGCCAGCGCCCAGGCCCTAGCGGGAGACACGCAGTATTTT. It translates to CASAQALAGDTQYF.

V and J are TRBV5-1 and TRBJ1-2, with D possibly matching TRBD1 (5 bases). The germline CDR1 and CDR2 sequences are SGHRS and YFSETQ. Trimming pared 4 bases from V and 2 bases from J, leaving 15 bases between. The length of the CDR3 is 15 residues. Here the CDR3 DNA reads TGCGCCAGCAGCCCTGGCAGGGTGGGGAACTATGGCTACACCTTC. Translated, it gives CASSPGRVGNYGYTF. The whole variable domain, remainder taken from reference TRBV5-1 and TRBJ1-2, is KAGVTQTPRYLIKTRGQQVTLSCSPISGHRSVSWYQQTPGQGLQFLFEYFSETQRNKGNFPGRFSGRQFSNSRSEMNVSTLELGDSALYLCASSPGRVGNYGYTFGSGTRLTVV.

The chain employs TRBV6-5 and TRBJ2-2, with D possibly TRBD2 on 6 matching bases. V gave up 10 bases and J gave up 4 bases, with 16 bases separating them. The CDR3 is 14 residues long. Looked up from germline, CDR1 is MNHEY and CDR2 is SVGAGI. CDR3 residues: CATRRGSPTGELFF. CDR3 coding DNA: TGTGCCACCCGGAGGGGCAGTCCCACCGGGGAGCTGTTTTTT.

This clone was seen a few times. The chain combines TRBV5-4 with TRBJ1-1; 9 nucleotides agree with TRBD1. The germline V gene encodes CDR1 SGHNT and CDR2 YYREEE (reference sequence). V was clipped by 3 bases and J by 4 bases; unmatched bases: 4. This CDR3 comprises 14 residues. The CDR3, as DNA: TGTGCCAGCAGCTGGACAGGGGTTGGCACTGAAGCTTTCTTT. Amino acids: CASSWTGVGTEAFF.

Only a few counts were recorded for this clone. V and J are TRBV7-9 and TRBJ1-1; D may be TRBD1 (5 bases). Germline CDR1 is SEHNR and CDR2 is FQNEAQ (reference sequence). The CDR3 consists of 14 residues. Trimming cost V 6 bases and J 1 base, with 12 bases left between them. The CDR3 loop is CASRLGTGNTEAFF. Written as DNA, the CDR3 is TGTGCCAGCAGGCTGGGGACGGGGAACACTGAAGCTTTCTTT.

The V gene is TRBV2, the J gene TRBJ1-2; unclear D gene. Deletions cut 9 bases from V and 9 bases from J, with 17 bases between. CDR3 length: 12 residues. Germline V gives CDR1 SNHLY, CDR2 FYNNEI. CDR3 nucleotides: TGTGCCAGTCGTACAGAGCCTATGCGCTACACCTTC. The encoded protein is CASRTEPMRYTF.

The chain links TRBV5-1 to TRBJ2-7, with TRBD2 matching 16 bases. The CDR3 extends over 15 amino acids. The germline CDR1 and CDR2 sequences are SGHRS and YFSETQ. With 4 bases clipped from V and 11 bases from J, the junction kept 9 bases outside the gene matches. The CDR3 region is CASSPVGLAGGSKYF. CDR3 nucleotide sequence: TGCGCCAGCAGCCCCGTGGGACTAGCGGGAGGGAGTAAGTACTTC.

Here the CDR3 DNA reads TGTGCCAGCGAGGCAGGGGGAAGGTATGGCTACACCTTC. This sequence encodes CASEAGGRYGYTF. This chain connects TRBV6-1 to TRBJ1-2; TRBD1 aligns across 7 bases. Germline loops: CDR1 MNHNS, CDR2 SASEGT. J was trimmed by 5 bases and V by 8 bases; bases with no gene match: 8. The CDR3 is 13 amino acids.

This sequence joins TRBV28 and TRBJ2-1, with a weak D call TRBD2 (5 bases). The V end lost 3 bases, the J end lost 3 bases, and 12 bases lay between the germline ends. Germline CDR1 is MDHEN and CDR2 is SYDVKM. The CDR3 has 15 residues. CDR3 in DNA: TGTGCCAGCAGTTTCTTGGCTAGCCGCTACAATGAGCAGTTCTTC. It is translated as CASSFLASRYNEQFF.

This chain links TRBV5-1 with TRBJ1-5; the match to TRBD1 covers 11 bases. The germline CDR1 and CDR2 sequences are SGHRS and YFSETQ. V was pared by 3 bases and J by 6 bases, with 2 bases of the junction left unmatched. The CDR3 contains 14 residues. The CDR3 sequence: CASSSGTGGQPQHF. The CDR3 DNA reads TGCGCCAGCAGCTCTGGGACAGGGGGTCAGCCCCAGCATTTT.

This clone was detected only once. The chain couples TRBV6-1 to TRBJ2-5; TRBD2 is a possible D gene (6 bases). Trimming pared 4 bases from V and 2 bases from J, leaving 8 bases between. The CDR3 contains 13 residues. Germline assignment: CDR1 MNHNS and CDR2 SASEGT. The CDR3 coding sequence is TGTGCCAGCAGTGTTGGGGGGCAAGAGACCCAGTACTTC. Translation: CASSVGGQETQYF.

This clone was seen a single time. Other nucleotide sequences from this sample produce the same CDR3. The chain uses TRBV7-3 and TRBJ1-1; D unclear. This CDR3 comprises 13 residues. Germline CDR1 SGHTA, CDR2 FQGTGA. V lost 4 bases and J 1 base, leaving 7 bases between the germline ends. CDR3 residues: CASSSEPNTEAFF. Written as DNA, the CDR3 is TGTGCCAGCAGCTCTGAACCGAACACTGAAGCTTTCTTT. The full variable domain, its missing parts supplied by reference TRBV7-3 and TRBJ1-1, is GAGVSQTPSNKVTEKGKYVELRCDPISGHTALYWYRQSLGQGPEFLIYFQGTGAADDSGLPNDRFFAVRPEGSVSTLKIQRTERGDSAVYLCASSSEPNTEAFFGQGTRLTVV.

This clone was picked up one time. The V gene is TRBV28, the J gene TRBJ1-1, with a weak D call TRBD1 (5 bases). Trimming cost V 6 bases and J 6 bases, with 14 bases left between them. Per the germline V gene, CDR1 is MDHEN and CDR2 is SYDVKM. This CDR3 is built from 13 residues. The CDR3 DNA follows: TGTGCCAGCAGGGAGGGACGGGTCCCTGAAGCTTTCTTT. Protein product: CASREGRVPEAFF. The full variable domain, rest sourced from reference TRBV28 and TRBJ1-1, is DVKVTQSSRYLVKRTGEKVFLECVQDMDHENMFWYRQDPGLGLRLIYFSYDVKMKEKGDIPEGYSVSREKKERFSLILESASTNQTSMYLCASREGRVPEAFFGQGTRLTVV.